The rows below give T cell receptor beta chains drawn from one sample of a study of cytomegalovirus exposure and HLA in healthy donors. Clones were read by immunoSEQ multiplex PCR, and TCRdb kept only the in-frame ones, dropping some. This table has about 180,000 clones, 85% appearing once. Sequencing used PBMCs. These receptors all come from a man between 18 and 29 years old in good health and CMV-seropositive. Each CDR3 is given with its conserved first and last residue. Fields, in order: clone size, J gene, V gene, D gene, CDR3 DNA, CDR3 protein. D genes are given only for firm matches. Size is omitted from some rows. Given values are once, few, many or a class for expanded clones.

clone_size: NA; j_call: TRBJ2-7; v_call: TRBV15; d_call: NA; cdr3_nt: TGTGCCACCAGCATGGCCCTAGGCAGGGGATACGAGCAGTACTTC; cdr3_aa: CATSMALGRGYEQYF
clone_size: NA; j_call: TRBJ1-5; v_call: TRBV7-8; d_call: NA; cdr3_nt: TGTGCCAGCAGCTCGGACTCGGGGGGAAATCAGCCCCAGCATTTT; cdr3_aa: CASSSDSGGNQPQHF
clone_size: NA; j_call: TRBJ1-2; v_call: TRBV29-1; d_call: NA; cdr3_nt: TGCAGCGTTGATTCGACCGGGTATGGCTACACCTTC; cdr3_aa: CSVDSTGYGYTF
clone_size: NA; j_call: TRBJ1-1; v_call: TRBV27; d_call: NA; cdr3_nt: TGTGCCAGCGCCCTGAGGGTGGACACTGAAGCTTTCTTT; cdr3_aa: CASALRVDTEAFF
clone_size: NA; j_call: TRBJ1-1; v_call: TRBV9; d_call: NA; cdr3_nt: TGTGCCAGCAGCATCCGGTCGAACACTGAAGCTTTCTTT; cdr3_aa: CASSIRSNTEAFF
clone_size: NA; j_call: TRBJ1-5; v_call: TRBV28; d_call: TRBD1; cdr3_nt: TGTGCCAGCAGTACGCAGGGGGCGCATCAGCCCCAGCATTTT; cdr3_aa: CASSTQGAHQPQHF
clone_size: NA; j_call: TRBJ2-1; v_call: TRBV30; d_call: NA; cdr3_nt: TGTGCCTGGAGTGCACATAGCGTCTCCTACAATGAGCAGTTCTTC; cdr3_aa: CAWSAHSVSYNEQFF
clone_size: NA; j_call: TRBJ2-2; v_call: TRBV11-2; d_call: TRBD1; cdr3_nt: TGTGCCAGCAGCTCGGGACAGCCTCCCGGGGAGCTGTTTTTT; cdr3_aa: CASSSGQPPGELFF
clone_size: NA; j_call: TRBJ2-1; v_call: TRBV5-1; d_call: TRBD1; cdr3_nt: TGCGCCAGCAGCGAGGACAGGACCTACAATGAGCAGTTCTTC; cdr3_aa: CASSEDRTYNEQFF
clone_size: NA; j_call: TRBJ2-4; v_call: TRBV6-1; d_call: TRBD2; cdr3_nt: TGTGCCAGCAGTGAATCGGAGGGACTAGCTGGGGACATTCAGTACTTC; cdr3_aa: CASSESEGLAGDIQYF
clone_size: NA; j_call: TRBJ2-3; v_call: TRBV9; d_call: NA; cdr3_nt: TGTGCCAGCAGCGAGGGAAGGGGGGATACGCAGTATTTT; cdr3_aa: CASSEGRGDTQYF
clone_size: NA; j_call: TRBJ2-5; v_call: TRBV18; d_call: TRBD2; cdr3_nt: TGTGCCAGCTCACCGGGAGGGGCTGAGACCCAGTACTTC; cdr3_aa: CASSPGGAETQYF
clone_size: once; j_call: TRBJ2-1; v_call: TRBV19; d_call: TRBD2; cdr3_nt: TGTGCCAGTAGTGGGGGCTTAGCGGGAGGGATCTACAATGAGCAGTTCTTC; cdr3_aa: CASSGGLAGGIYNEQFF
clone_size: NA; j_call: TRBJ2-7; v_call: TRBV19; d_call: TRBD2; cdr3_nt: TGTGCCAGTGGTTTACGGGAGGAAACCGAGCAGTACTTC; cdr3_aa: CASGLREETEQYF
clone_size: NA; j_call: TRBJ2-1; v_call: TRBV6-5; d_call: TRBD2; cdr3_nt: TGTGCCAGCAGACCTCGGGGGGGACTGAATGAGCAGTTCTTC; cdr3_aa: CASRPRGGLNEQFF
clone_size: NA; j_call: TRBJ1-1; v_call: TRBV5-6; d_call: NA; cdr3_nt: TGTGCCAGCAGCTTGGCCGGGGTCGCGCCTGAAGCTTTCTTT; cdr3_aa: CASSLAGVAPEAFF
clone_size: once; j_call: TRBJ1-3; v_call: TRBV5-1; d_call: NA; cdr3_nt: TGCGCCAGCAGCTCGGACACATACTCTGGAAACACCATATATTTT; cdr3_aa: CASSSDTYSGNTIYF
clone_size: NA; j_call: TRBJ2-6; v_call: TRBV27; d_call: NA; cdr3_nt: TGTGCCAGCAGTCGGGGTGGGGCCAACGTCCTGACTTTC; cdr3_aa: CASSRGGANVLTF
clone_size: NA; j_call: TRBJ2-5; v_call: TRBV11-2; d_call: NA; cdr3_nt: TGTGCCAGCAGCTTGGGTGGGGGGTTGCAAGAGACCCAGTACTTC; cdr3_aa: CASSLGGGLQETQYF
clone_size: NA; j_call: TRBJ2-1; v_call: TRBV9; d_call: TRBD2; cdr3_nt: TGTGCCAGCAGCGTAGAAAGCGGGGCTAGCTCCTACAATGAGCAGTTCTTC; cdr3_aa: CASSVESGASSYNEQFF
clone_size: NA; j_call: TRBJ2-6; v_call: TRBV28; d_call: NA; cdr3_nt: TGTGCCAGCAGTTTATCCTACGGGACAAACGGTGGGGCCAACGTCCTGACTTTC; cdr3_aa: CASSLSYGTNGGANVLTF
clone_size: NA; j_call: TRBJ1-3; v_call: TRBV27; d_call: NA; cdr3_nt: TGTGCCAGCAGGTCAGGGGTCAACTCTGGAAACACCATATATTTT; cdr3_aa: CASRSGVNSGNTIYF
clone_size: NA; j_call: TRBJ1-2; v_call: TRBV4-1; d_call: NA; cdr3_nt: TGCGCCAGCAGCCAAGGGTTGGAGCGTCAGGGGTTTATCTATGGCTACACCTTC; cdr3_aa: CASSQGLERQGFIYGYTF
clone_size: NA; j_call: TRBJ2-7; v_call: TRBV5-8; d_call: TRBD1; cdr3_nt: TGTGCCAGCAGCTTACCCGGGACAGGGGTCGGGGAGCAGTACTTC; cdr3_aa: CASSLPGTGVGEQYF
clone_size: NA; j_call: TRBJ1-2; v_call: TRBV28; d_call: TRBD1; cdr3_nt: TGTGCCAGCAGTGAGGACAGGGGGCTGGGTATGAGCTATGGCTACACCTTC; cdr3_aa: CASSEDRGLGMSYGYTF
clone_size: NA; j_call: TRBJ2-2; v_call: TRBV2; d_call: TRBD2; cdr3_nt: TGTGCCAGCAGTGAGCAGACTAGCAGTTACGGGGAGCTGTTTTTT; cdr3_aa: CASSEQTSSYGELFF
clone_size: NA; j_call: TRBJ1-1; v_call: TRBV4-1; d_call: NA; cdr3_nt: TGCGCCAGCAGCCAAGGCACAGGGACTGAAGCTTTCTTT; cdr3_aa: CASSQGTGTEAFF
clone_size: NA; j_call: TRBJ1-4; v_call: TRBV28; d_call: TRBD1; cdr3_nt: TGTGCCAGCAGTAAGGGACAGGTCTTGGAAAAACTGTTTTTT; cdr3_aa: CASSKGQVLEKLFF
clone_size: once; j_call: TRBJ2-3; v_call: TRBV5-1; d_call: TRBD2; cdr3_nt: TGCGCCAGCAGCTATGGACTAGCGGGAGCCGATACGCAGTATTTT; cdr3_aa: CASSYGLAGADTQYF
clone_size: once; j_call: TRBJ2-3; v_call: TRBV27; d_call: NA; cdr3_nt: TGTGCCAGCAGTTTATCTGGCTTCCCTTCTAGCACAGATACGCAGTATTTT; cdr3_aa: CASSLSGFPSSTDTQYF
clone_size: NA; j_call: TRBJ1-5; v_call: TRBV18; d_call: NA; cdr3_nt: TGTGCCAGCTCATGGATGGACGGGCCGGGGGAGTCCCAGCATTTT; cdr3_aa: CASSWMDGPGESQHF
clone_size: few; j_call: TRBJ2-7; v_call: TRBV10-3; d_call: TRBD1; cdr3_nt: TGTGCCATCAGTGATCCGGGACAGAGCTCCTACGAGCAGTACTTC; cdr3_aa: CAISDPGQSSYEQYF
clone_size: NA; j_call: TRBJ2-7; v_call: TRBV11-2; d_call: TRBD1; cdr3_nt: TGTGCCAGCAGCTCTGGGACAGGGGGCCTCTACGAGCAGTACTTC; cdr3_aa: CASSSGTGGLYEQYF
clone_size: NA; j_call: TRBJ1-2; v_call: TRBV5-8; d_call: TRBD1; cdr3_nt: TGTGCCAGCAGCCTGGACAGGGGAAAATATGGCTACACCTTC; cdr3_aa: CASSLDRGKYGYTF
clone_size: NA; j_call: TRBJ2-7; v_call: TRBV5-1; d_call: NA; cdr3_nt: TGCGCCAGCAGCTTGGCCTCAATGGAGTACGAGCAGTACTTC; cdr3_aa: CASSLASMEYEQYF
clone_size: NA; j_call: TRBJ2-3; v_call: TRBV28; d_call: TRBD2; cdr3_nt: TGTGCCAGCGAAGCTTTCGCTAGCGGGAAAGATACGCAGTATTTT; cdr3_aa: CASEAFASGKDTQYF
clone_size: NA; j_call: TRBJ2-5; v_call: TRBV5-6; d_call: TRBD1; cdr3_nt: TGTGCCAGCAGCTCCGACAGGGTGCTAGAGACCCAGTACTTC; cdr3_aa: CASSSDRVLETQYF